This T cell receptor beta chain was identified during a study of blood T cell repertoires in COVID-19. Study overall: COVID-19 samples from acute and convalescent phases originated in the United States, Italy and Spain. The analysed material was cDNA or gDNA that came from T cells, B-cell-depleted T cells, or PBMCs.

V lost 4 bases to trimming and J lost 3 bases; unmatched junction nucleotides: 7. Germline CDR1 reads LNHDA; CDR2 reads SQIVND (reference sequence). This CDR3 comprises 15 residues. In the authors' workflow: Counts of nucleated cells, estimated from reference gene primer amplification, were obtained. The assay was immunoSEQ multiplex PCR, and TCRdb's table has in-frame clones only and misses some. The V and J calls and clone size are taken from that table; D and trimming were inferred from the DNA. The table records approximately 190,000 clones, 84% of them present only once. This clonotype was sampled from a man younger than 40 with active or convalescent COVID-19. The chain is built from TRBV19 and TRBJ2-5; 8 nucleotides align to TRBD2. Sequenced input: peripheral blood. CDR3 DNA: TGTGCCAGTAGTAGGACGGGGCGGGGGGAAGAGACCCAGTACTTC. It codes for CASSRTGRGEETQYF. The full variable domain, with the rest looked up from reference TRBV19 and TRBJ2-5, is DGGITQSPKYLFRKEGQNVTLSCEQNLNHDAMYWYRQDPGQGLRLIYYSQIVNDFQKGDIAEGYSVSREKKESFPLTVTSAQKNPTAFYLCASSRTGRGEETQYFGPGTRLLVL.